This entry is about one T cell receptor beta chain. Its antigen is unknown. The sample is drawn from a study of T-cell memory formation after mild COVID-19. Study outcomes and limitations: That cross-reactive memory joined was suggested by some responding clones appearing in pre-infection memory.

The germline CDR1 and CDR2 sequences are SGHDT and YYEEEE. Trimming removed 7 bases at V and 9 bases at J, with 17 bases between. CDR3 length: 14 amino acids. Constant-segment primers were used for 5'RACE, and the resulting TCR alpha and TCR beta cDNA libraries carried sample barcodes and UMIs. TCRdb independently ran MiXCR on the 5' RACE reads; one entry per CDR3 protein. The sample records a few hundred thousand distinct CDR3 sequences, roughly a sixth being singletons. The sequenced sample was PBMCs or a T cell subset sorted from them (not recorded which). The chain couples TRBV5-6 to TRBJ1-6, with a possible D match to TRBD1 (6 bases). The source is a man between 18 and 35 years old who had mild COVID-19 (a few samples of this study predate the infection). Cell type and time point are not known. The CDR3 loop is CASLRWDTLSPLHF. CDR3 bases: TGTGCCAGCCTTCGATGGGACACCCTTTCACCCCTCCACTTT.